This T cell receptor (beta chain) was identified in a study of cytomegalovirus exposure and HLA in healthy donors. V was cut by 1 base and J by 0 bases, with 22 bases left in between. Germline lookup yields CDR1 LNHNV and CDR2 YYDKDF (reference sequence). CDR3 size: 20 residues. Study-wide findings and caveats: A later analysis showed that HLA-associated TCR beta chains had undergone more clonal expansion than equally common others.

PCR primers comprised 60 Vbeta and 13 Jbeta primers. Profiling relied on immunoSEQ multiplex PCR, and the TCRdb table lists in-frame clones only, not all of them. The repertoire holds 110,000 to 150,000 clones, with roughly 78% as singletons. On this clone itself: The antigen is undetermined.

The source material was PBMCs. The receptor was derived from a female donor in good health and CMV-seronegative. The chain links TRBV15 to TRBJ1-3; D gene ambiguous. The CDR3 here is CATSRAREGVVLTSGNTIYF. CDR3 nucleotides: TGTGCCACCAGCAGAGCTCGGGAGGGTGTGGTATTAACCTCTGGAAACACCATATATTTT. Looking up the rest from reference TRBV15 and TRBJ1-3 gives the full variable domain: DAMVIQNPRYQVTQFGKPVTLSCSQTLNHNVMYWYQQKSSQAPKLLFHYYDKDFNNEADTPDNFQSRRPNTSFCFLDIRSPGLGDTAMYLCATSRAREGVVLTSGNTIYFGEGSWLTVV.